The 24 T cell receptor beta chains presented below share a single source sample, sequenced in a study of cytomegalovirus exposure and HLA in healthy donors. PCR employed 60 Vbeta and 13 Jbeta primers. The table came from immunoSEQ multiplex PCR; TCRdb's copy has only in-frame clones and leaves some out. The profile shows 100,000 to 150,000 clones, around 78% of them singletons. Sequenced material: PBMCs. The receptors stem from a man between 40 and 49 years old in good health and CMV-seronegative.

The chain uses TRBV4-3 and TRBJ1-1; weak D call: TRBD1 (5 bases). Trimming pared 0 bases from V and 8 bases from J, leaving 10 bases between. The germline CDR1 and CDR2 sequences are LGHNA and YSLEER. This CDR3 is 13 amino acids long. The CDR3 region is CASSQDGTAEAFF. The CDR3 region has the DNA TGCGCCAGCAGCCAAGACGGGACTGCAGAAGCTTTCTTT.

The gene calls are TRBV7-2 and TRBJ2-5; 7 nucleotides agree with TRBD1. Germline V gives CDR1 SGHTA, CDR2 FQGNSA. This CDR3 is built from 17 residues. V shed 5 bases and J 5 bases; nucleotides not matched to a gene: 17. CDR3 sequence: CASSRNTGAGMSETQYF. The CDR3 DNA follows: TGTGCCAGCAGCCGAAATACAGGGGCGGGTATGTCGGAGACCCAGTACTTC.

This chain uses TRBV14 with TRBJ1-3; D possibly corresponds to TRBD1 (5 bases). CDR3 length equals 17 residues. From germline, CDR1 is SGHDN and CDR2 FVKESK. V was cut by 3 bases and J by 0 bases, with 15 bases left in between. The CDR3 here is CASSHYRTTFSGNTIYF. CDR3 nucleotide sequence: TGTGCCAGCAGCCATTACAGGACCACCTTCTCTGGAAACACCATATATTTT.

V usage is TRBV6-1 and J usage is TRBJ2-4; D is perhaps TRBD2 (6 bases). The CDR3 has 14 residues. V lost 2 bases to trimming and J lost 3 bases, with 8 bases between them. Germline values: CDR1 MNHNS, CDR2 SASEGT. CDR3 sequence reads: CASSEPGDKNIQYF. In DNA, the CDR3 is TGTGCCAGCAGTGAACCGGGGGACAAAAACATTCAGTACTTC.

CDR3 protein: CASKGVYTEAFF. In nucleotides, the CDR3 is TGTGCCAGCAAGGGGGTGTACACTGAAGCTTTCTTT. The chain uses TRBV6-1 and TRBJ1-1; D might be TRBD1 (6 bases). Trimming shortened V by 7 bases and J by 3 bases, and 9 bases separated the two germline ends. Germline-derived CDR1 and CDR2 are MNHNS and SASEGT. This CDR3 has 12 amino acids.

The chain joins TRBV5-4 to TRBJ1-6; D might be TRBD1 (5 bases). CDR3 length: 15 amino acids. In germline, CDR1 is SGHNT, CDR2 YYREEE (reference sequence). Trimming left V 0 bases short and J 4 bases short, with 8 bases between. The CDR3 DNA is TGTGCCAGCAGCTTGGAGGGGAAATATAATTCACCCCTCCACTTT. It codes for CASSLEGKYNSPLHF.

This clone was found a few times. The CDR3 nucleotides read TGTGCCAGCAGCTTACCTCCGGGACAGGGCTCGACTAATGAAAAACTGTTTTTT. It codes for CASSLPPGQGSTNEKLFF. The chain recombines TRBV7-9 with TRBJ1-4; TRBD1 matches 9 bases. V gave up 2 bases and J gave up 2 bases; unmatched junction bases: 9. This CDR3 has 18 amino acids. CDR1 is SEHNR and CDR2 is FQNEAQ in the germline V gene (reference sequence).

V and J are TRBV6-5 and TRBJ2-1; TRBD1 is a possible D gene (5 bases). Trimming cost V 8 bases and J 7 bases, with 12 bases left between them. Germline loops: CDR1 MNHEY, CDR2 SVGAGI. CDR3 size: 12 residues. CDR3 in DNA: TGTGCCAGCGGGCCAGGGTGGAATGAGCAGTTCTTC. It yields the protein CASGPGWNEQFF.

The chain is built from TRBV6-1 and TRBJ2-3; D is unclear. Germline loops: CDR1 MNHNS, CDR2 SASEGT. V was shortened by 5 bases and J by 4 bases, with 7 bases between the two germline ends. This CDR3 is 12 amino acids long. CDR3 bases: TGTGCCAGCAGTCCCTCGGCAGATACGCAGTATTTT. Encoded protein: CASSPSADTQYF.

The chain recombines TRBV7-9 with TRBJ2-1; D is undetermined. The CDR3 spans 13 residues. Deletions cut 1 base from V and 6 bases from J, with 7 bases between. Germline V gene lookup returns CDR1 SEHNR and CDR2 FQNEAQ (reference sequence). The CDR3 reads CASSLGRSNEQFF. The CDR3 DNA reads as TGTGCCAGCAGCTTAGGACGGAGCAATGAGCAGTTCTTC.

The chain has TRBV7-9 and TRBJ2-7; possibly TRBD1 for D (5 bases). Looked up from germline, CDR1 is SEHNR and CDR2 is FQNEAQ (reference sequence). Trimming removed 5 bases at V and 0 bases at J, with 14 bases between. The CDR3 is made up of 15 amino acids. The CDR3 sequence: CASSPYRQNSYEQYF. The DNA for the CDR3 is TGTGCCAGCAGCCCTTACAGACAGAACTCCTACGAGCAGTACTTC.

This sequence joins TRBV9 and TRBJ1-3; possibly TRBD1 for D (6 bases). Germline CDR1 is SGDLS and CDR2 is YYNGEE. The CDR3 covers 16 residues. Trimming left V 0 bases short and J 1 base short, with 11 bases between. The CDR3 reads CASSVAYRVSGNTIYF. CDR3 in DNA: TGTGCCAGCAGCGTAGCTTACAGGGTTTCTGGAAACACCATATATTTT.

This chain connects TRBV7-2 to TRBJ2-5; 11 nucleotides agree with TRBD2. The CDR3 sequence is 19 residues long. Trimming took 2 bases from V and 4 from J; bases not matched to a gene: 15. Germline V gene sequence: CDR1 SGHTA, CDR2 FQGNSA. In DNA, the CDR3 is TGTGCCAGCAGCTTACCTATAGCGGGGGGGCCGGGTTCGAGAGAGACCCAGTACTTC. Encoded protein: CASSLPIAGGPGSRETQYF.

The chain uses TRBV28 and TRBJ2-7, with D hard to call. The V gene's germline CDR1 is MDHEN and CDR2 SYDVKM. The CDR3 is 12 residues long. Trimming left V 1 base short and J 4 bases short, with 5 bases between. CDR3 amino acids: CASSLSEYEQYF. The DNA for the CDR3 is TGTGCCAGCAGTTTATCAGAATACGAGCAGTACTTC. The variable domain in full, with the rest retrieved from reference TRBV28 and TRBJ2-7, is DVKVTQSSRYLVKRTGEKVFLECVQDMDHENMFWYRQDPGLGLRLIYFSYDVKMKEKGDIPEGYSVSREKKERFSLILESASTNQTSMYLCASSLSEYEQYFGPGTRLTVT.

This clone showed up just once. DNA for the CDR3: TGTGCCAGCAGAGGAACTAGCGGGGGGGCCAATGAGCAGTTCTTC. Its translation is CASRGTSGGANEQFF. The J gene is TRBJ2-1, the V gene TRBV2; 13 bases agree with TRBD2. The CDR3 length is 15 residues. Germline V gives CDR1 SNHLY, CDR2 FYNNEI. V was clipped by 6 bases and J by 6 bases; unmatched bases: 5. Variable domain in full (rest from reference TRBV2 and TRBJ2-1): EPEVTQTPSHQVTQMGQEVILRCVPISNHLYFYWYRQILGQKVEFLVSFYNNEISEKSEIFDDQFSVERPDGSNFTLKIRSTKLEDSAMYFCASRGTSGGANEQFFGPGTRLTVL.

This clone has just a few counts. The chain is built from TRBV4-1 and TRBJ2-5, with D perhaps TRBD2 (5 bases). Germline V gives CDR1 MGHRA, CDR2 YSYEKL. V was pared by 1 base and J by 4 bases, with 10 bases between. CDR3 length: 14 amino acids. DNA of the CDR3: TGCGCCAGCAGCCAAGTGCCAGGAGGAGAGACCCAGTACTTC. As protein: CASSQVPGGETQYF.

J is TRBJ2-2 and V is TRBV2; unclear D gene. The CDR3 is 12 residues long. V lost 4 bases and J 8 bases, leaving 8 bases between the germline ends. CDR1 and CDR2 (germline): SNHLY, FYNNEI. In nucleotides, the CDR3 is TGTGCCAGCAGTGTTCTCACAGGGGAGCTGTTTTTT. The encoded protein is CASSVLTGELFF.

The chain uses TRBV5-1 and TRBJ1-1; no clear D. V lost 4 bases and J lost 0, with 13 bases in between. This CDR3 has 15 residues. Germline CDR1 SGHRS, CDR2 YFSETQ. This CDR3 is CASSEGSTMNTEAFF. CDR3 bases: TGCGCCAGCAGCGAAGGGAGTACTATGAACACTGAAGCTTTCTTT.

The chain is built from TRBV5-4 and TRBJ1-3, with a tentative D call TRBD1 (6 bases). Trimming took 2 bases from V and 2 from J, leaving 14 bases between them. The germline gives CDR1 SGHNT, CDR2 YYREEE (reference sequence). The CDR3 is 16 residues long. CDR3 sequence reads: CASSFGGAGTGNTIYF. In DNA, the CDR3 is TGTGCCAGCAGCTTTGGGGGCGCCGGGACTGGAAACACCATATATTTT.

The sample holds a few counts of this clone. The CDR3 does not end in the conserved phenylalanine or tryptophan, so this is likely a read error. The limits of the CDR3 on the DNA are not certain, so only TCRdb's listed CDR3 is given. The chain combines TRBV6-6 with TRBJ1-1; the table's D call, TRBD1, has no DNA check behind it. Germline V lookup: CDR1 MNHNY, CDR2 SVGAGI (reference sequence). Counting both end residues, the CDR3 totals 13 amino acids. CDR3 sequence reads: CASSYSGTAEAYL.

In this sample, this clone turned up a few times. This sequence joins TRBV11-1 and TRBJ2-7, with TRBD1 as a possible D gene (6 bases). Germline-derived CDR1 and CDR2 are SGHAT and FQDESV (reference sequence). V lost 5 bases, J lost 3 bases, and 17 bases lay in between. CDR3 length: 15 residues. The CDR3 nucleotides read TGTGCCAGCAGCCTCCGCCGGGACACATACTACGAGCAGTACTTC. It yields the protein CASSLRRDTYYEQYF.

The chain employs TRBV2 and TRBJ2-5; TRBD2 agrees at 11 bases. The CDR3 sequence is 14 residues long. CDR1 and CDR2 from the germline V gene are SNHLY and FYNNEI. V trimming: 6 bases; J trimming: 9 bases; junction bases outside the gene matches: 9. The CDR3 loop reads CASRTPSGGKAQYF. Written as DNA, the CDR3 is TGTGCCAGCAGAACCCCTAGCGGGGGGAAGGCCCAGTACTTC.

In the case of this clone: Other DNA sequences within the sample encode an identical CDR3. The V and J genes are TRBV7-9 and TRBJ2-7; maybe TRBD1 (6 bases). V was cut by 0 bases and J by 4 bases, with 7 bases left in between. There are 13 residues in the CDR3. CDR1 is SEHNR and CDR2 is FQNEAQ in the germline V gene (reference sequence). CDR3 residues: CASSLAQGYEQYF. The CDR3 coding sequence is TGTGCCAGCAGCTTAGCACAGGGTTACGAGCAGTACTTC.

V usage is TRBV11-2 and J usage is TRBJ2-1; TRBD2 is a possible D gene (7 bases). Germline values: CDR1 SGHAT, CDR2 FQNNGV. Trimming left V 8 bases short and J 9 bases short, with 11 bases between. The length of the CDR3 is 11 residues. For the CDR3, the DNA is TGTGCCAGCCGTCGGGGGGCTGAGCAGTTCTTC. As protein: CASRRGAEQFF. The variable domain in full, completed from reference TRBV11-2 and TRBJ2-1, reads EAGVAQSPRYKIIEKRQSVAFWCNPISGHATLYWYQQILGQGPKLLIQFQNNGVVDDSQLPKDRFSAERLKGVDSTLKIQPAKLEDSAVYLCASRRGAEQFFGPGTRLTVL.